This T cell receptor beta chain was observed in a study of graft-versus-host responses after intestinal transplantation. Study background: Every one of the recipients received anti-thymocyte globulin induction and afterwards took tacrolimus and steroids for approximately 3 years. Study observations and caveats: Some GvH clones were seen earlier in gut or blood, suggesting intestinal origin. Clonal ratios of graft-versus-host to host-versus-graft in allografts were high for patients exhibiting graft-donor T cell macrochimerism.

Measured with immunoSEQ multiplex PCR; TCRdb has only the in-frame clones, and not every one. The sample holds around 24,000 clones, around 82% seen once. Trimming left V 4 bases short and J 4 bases short, with 10 bases between. The CDR3 totals 13 residues. CDR1 is SGHRS and CDR2 is YFSETQ in the germline V gene. Of note for this clone: The antigen remains unidentified.

The specimen comprised unstimulated CD8+ T cells sorted from spleen or lymph node cells, sampled before transplant. The chain joins TRBV5-1 to TRBJ2-3; no definite D call. This TCR derives from a human donor who was the organ donor for an intestinal transplant. The CDR3 region has the DNA TGCGCCAGCAGCCCGACGTTGGCAGATACGCAGTATTTT. Its translation is CASSPTLADTQYF.